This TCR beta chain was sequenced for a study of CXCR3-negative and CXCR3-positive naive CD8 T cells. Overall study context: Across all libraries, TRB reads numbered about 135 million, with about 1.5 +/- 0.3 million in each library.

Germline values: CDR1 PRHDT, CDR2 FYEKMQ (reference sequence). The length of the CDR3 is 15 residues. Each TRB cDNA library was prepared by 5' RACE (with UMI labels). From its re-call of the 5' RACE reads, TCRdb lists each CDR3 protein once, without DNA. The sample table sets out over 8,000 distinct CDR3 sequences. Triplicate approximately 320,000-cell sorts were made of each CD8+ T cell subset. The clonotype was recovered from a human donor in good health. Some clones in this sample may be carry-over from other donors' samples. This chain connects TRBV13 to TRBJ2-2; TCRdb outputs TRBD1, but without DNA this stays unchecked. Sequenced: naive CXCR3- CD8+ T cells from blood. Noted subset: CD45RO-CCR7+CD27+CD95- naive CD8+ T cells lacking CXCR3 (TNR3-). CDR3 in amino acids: CASSEQGASTGELFF. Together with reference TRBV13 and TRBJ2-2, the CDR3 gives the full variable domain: AAGVIQSPRHLIKEKRETATLKCYPIPRHDTVYWYQQGPGQDPQFLISFYEKMQSDKGSIPDRFSAQQFSDYHSELNMSSLELGDSALYFCASSEQGASTGELFFGEGSRLTVL.